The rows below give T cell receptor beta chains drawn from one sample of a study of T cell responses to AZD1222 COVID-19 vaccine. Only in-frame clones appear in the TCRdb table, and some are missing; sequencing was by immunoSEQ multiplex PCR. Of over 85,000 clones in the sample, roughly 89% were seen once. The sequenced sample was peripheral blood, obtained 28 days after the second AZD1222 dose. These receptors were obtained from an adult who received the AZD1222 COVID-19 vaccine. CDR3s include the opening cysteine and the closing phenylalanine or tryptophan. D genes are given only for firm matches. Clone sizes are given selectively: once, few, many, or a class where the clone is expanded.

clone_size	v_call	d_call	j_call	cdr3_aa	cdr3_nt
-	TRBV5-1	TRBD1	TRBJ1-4	CASSAGTVNEKLFF	TGCGCCAGCAGCGCCGGGACAGTCAATGAAAAACTGTTTTTT
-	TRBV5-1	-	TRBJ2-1	CASSLALVGYNEQFF	TGCGCCAGCAGCTTGGCCCTAGTGGGCTACAATGAGCAGTTCTTC
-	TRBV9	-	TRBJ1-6	CASSVDLPYNSPLHF	TGTGCCAGCAGCGTAGACCTCCCTTATAATTCACCCCTCCACTTT
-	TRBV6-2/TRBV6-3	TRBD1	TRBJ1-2	CASSYDRGIYGYTF	TGTGCCAGCAGTTACGACAGGGGAATCTATGGCTACACCTTC
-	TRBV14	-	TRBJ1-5	CASSQGVATVLHNQPQHF	TGTGCCAGCAGCCAAGGGGTGGCAACCGTCCTACACAATCAGCCCCAGCATTTT
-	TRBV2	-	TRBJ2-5	CASSHMGAGREETQYF	TGTGCCAGCAGTCATATGGGGGCAGGGAGGGAAGAGACCCAGTACTTC
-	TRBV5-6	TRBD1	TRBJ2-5	CASSPLTDRGGETQYF	TGTGCCAGCAGCCCCTTAACCGACAGGGGCGGAGAGACCCAGTACTTC
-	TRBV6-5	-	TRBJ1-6	CASSYSPEDNSPLHF	TGTGCCAGCAGTTACTCGCCAGAGGATAATTCACCCCTCCACTTT
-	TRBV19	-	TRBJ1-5	CASSIEGSMYSNQPQHF	TGTGCCAGTAGTATAGAGGGCAGTATGTATAGCAATCAGCCCCAGCATTTT
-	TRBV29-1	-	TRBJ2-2	CSVAQGGTGELFF	TGCAGCGTTGCACAGGGTGGAACCGGGGAGCTGTTTTTT
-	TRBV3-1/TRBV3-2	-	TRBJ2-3	CASSQDSSGTQYF	TGTGCCAGCAGCCAAGACTCTTCAGGAACGCAGTATTTT
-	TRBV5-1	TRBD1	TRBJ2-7	CASSLETGAAYEQYF	TGCGCCAGCAGCTTAGAAACAGGGGCGGCCTACGAGCAGTACTTC
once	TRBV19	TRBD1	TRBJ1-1	CASSAKQGADTEAFF	TGTGCCAGTAGTGCTAAACAGGGGGCTGACACTGAAGCTTTCTTT
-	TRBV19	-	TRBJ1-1	CASKAGYLWNTEAFF	TGTGCCAGTAAAGCAGGGTATCTCTGGAACACTGAAGCTTTCTTT
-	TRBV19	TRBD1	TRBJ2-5	CASSLLPGQGDTQYF	TGTGCCAGTAGCCTACTACCGGGACAGGGTGATACCCAGTACTTC
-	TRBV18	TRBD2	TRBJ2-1	CASSPWTSGGADEQFF	TGTGCCAGCTCACCCTGGACTAGCGGGGGGGCAGATGAGCAGTTCTTC
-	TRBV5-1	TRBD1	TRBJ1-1	CASSLGQGASTEAFF	TGCGCCAGCAGCTTGGGACAGGGGGCTAGCACTGAAGCTTTCTTT
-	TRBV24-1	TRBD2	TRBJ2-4	CATSDLARLAGAFQYF	TGTGCCACCAGTGATTTGGCGCGCCTAGCGGGGGCCTTTCAGTACTTC
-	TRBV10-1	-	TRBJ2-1	CASSAGQPLYNEQFF	TGCGCCAGCAGTGCCGGACAGCCCTTATACAATGAGCAGTTCTTC
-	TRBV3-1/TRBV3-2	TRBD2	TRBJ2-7	CASSRLTSGGYEQYF	TGTGCCAGCAGCCGCTTGACTAGCGGGGGTTACGAGCAGTACTTC
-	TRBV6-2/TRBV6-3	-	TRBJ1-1	CASSKDQDLNTEAFF	TGTGCCAGCAGTAAAGACCAGGATTTGAACACTGAAGCTTTCTTT
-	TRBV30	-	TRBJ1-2	CAWSGSNYGYTF	TGTGCCTGGAGTGGCTCGAACTATGGCTACACCTTC
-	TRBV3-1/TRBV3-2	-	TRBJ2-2	CASSQVYAGPGELFF	TGTGCCAGCAGCCAAGTGTATGCGGGGCCCGGGGAGCTGTTTTTT
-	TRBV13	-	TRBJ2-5	CASSSFGGRQETQYF	TGTGCCAGCAGTTCTTTTGGCGGCCGACAAGAGACCCAGTACTTC
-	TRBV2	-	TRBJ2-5	CASLLEAEETQYF	TGTGCCAGCCTACTAGAGGCGGAGGAGACCCAGTACTTC
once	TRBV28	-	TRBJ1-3	CASSPFPPTAERFGNTIYF	TGTGCCAGCAGTCCGTTTCCTCCAACGGCGGAACGATTCGGAAACACCATATATTTT
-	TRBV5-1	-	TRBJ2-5	CASSPQWNTETQYF	TGCGCCAGCAGCCCGCAATGGAATACGGAGACCCAGTACTTC
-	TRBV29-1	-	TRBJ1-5	CSVVGVTQGVQPQHF	TGCAGCGTTGTTGGGGTGACACAGGGAGTTCAGCCCCAGCATTTT
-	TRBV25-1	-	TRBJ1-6	CASSDPADSSYNSPLHF	TGTGCCAGCAGTGACCCGGCCGATAGCTCCTATAATTCACCCCTCCACTTT
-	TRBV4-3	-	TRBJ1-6	CASSQGNSPLHF	TGCGCCAGCAGCCAAGGCAATTCACCCCTCCACTTT
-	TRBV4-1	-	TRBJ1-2	CASSPGLNYGYTF	TGCGCCAGCAGTCCGGGCCTTAACTATGGCTACACCTTC
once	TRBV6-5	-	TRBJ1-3	CASLTGSGNTIYF	TGTGCCAGCTTGACAGGCTCTGGAAACACCATATATTTT
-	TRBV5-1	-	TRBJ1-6	CASSLIWDTAGNSPLHF	TGCGCCAGCAGCTTGATCTGGGATACAGCTGGTAATTCACCCCTCCACTTT
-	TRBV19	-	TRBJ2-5	CASSIAAGAEETQYF	TGTGCCAGTAGTATAGCAGCTGGGGCAGAGGAGACCCAGTACTTC
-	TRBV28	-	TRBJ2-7	CASSFQNYEQYF	TGTGCCAGCAGTTTCCAAAACTACGAGCAGTACTTC
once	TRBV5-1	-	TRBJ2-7	CASSLVSGGHPYEQYF	TGCGCCAGCAGCTTGGTTTCCGGGGGCCATCCCTACGAGCAGTACTTC
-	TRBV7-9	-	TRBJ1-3	CASSVRGGSGNTIYF	TGTGCCAGCAGCGTTCGAGGGGGGTCTGGAAACACCATATATTTT
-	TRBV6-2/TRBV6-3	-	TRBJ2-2	CASSRYRDTGELFF	TGTGCCAGCAGCCGGTACAGGGATACCGGGGAGCTGTTTTTT